Shown below are 4 T cell receptor beta chains from a single sample sequenced in a study of blood T cells in healthy people across ages. Combining a sample-barcoded 5' primer with a J-beta primer mix, a second PCR ran for roughly 7 to 11 cycles. TCRdb independently ran MiXCR on the 5' RACE reads; one entry per CDR3 protein. The table lists over a million distinct CDR3 sequences, 35% to 50% of them singletons. Material for sequencing was blood. The receptors originated from a woman aged 55-70 years in good health.

The gene calls are TRBV27 and TRBJ1-1; the D is unclear. The CDR3 sequence is 13 residues long. V lost 5 bases, J lost 1 base, and 8 bases lay in between. The germline V gene has CDR1 MNHEY and CDR2 SMNVEV (reference sequence). The CDR3 region has the DNA TGTGCCAGCAGTGTGTATCGGAACACTGAAGCTTTCTTT. As protein: CASSVYRNTEAFF.

V gene TRBV30 combines with J gene TRBJ2-7; TRBD1 agrees at 8 bases. Losses at the gene ends were 5 bases for V and 6 bases for J; bases not matched to a gene: 6. The CDR3 is 12 residues long. Germline lookup yields CDR1 GTSNPN and CDR2 SVGIG (reference sequence). The CDR3 here is CAWGQGGTEQYF. DNA for the CDR3: TGTGCCTGGGGACAGGGAGGTACCGAGCAGTACTTC.

The rearrangement links TRBV6-2 or TRBV6-3 to TRBJ2-3; 8 positions agree with TRBD2. CDR1 MNHEY and CDR2 SVGEGT come from the germline V gene. The CDR3 extends over 16 amino acids. Losses at the gene ends were 5 bases for V and 4 bases for J; bases not matched to a gene: 11. For the CDR3, the DNA is TGTGCCAGCAGTCTAAAAAGCGGGAGAGGCTCAGATACGCAGTATTTT. It is translated as CASSLKSGRGSDTQYF.

The CDR3 DNA sequence: TGTGCCAGCAGCAAAGCGTTTTGTCCGATCCTCCTCGCGCAGTTCTTC. Translation gives CASSKAFCPILLAQFF. The V and J genes are TRBV21-1 and TRBJ2-1; the table's TRBD2 call for D was not verified on the DNA. TRBV21-1 is described as a pseudogene. The length of the CDR3 is 16 residues.